One and the same sample provided the 26 T cell receptor beta chains below, sequenced in a study of cytomegalovirus exposure and HLA in healthy donors. Primers for the PCR totalled 60 Vbeta and 13 Jbeta. Here immunoSEQ multiplex PCR was the method, and the copy in TCRdb shows in-frame clones only, minus some. The table records about 180,000 clones, roughly 84% of them present only once. The sample consisted of PBMCs. All receptors derive from a boy between 2 and 10 years old in good health and CMV-seronegative.

The CDR3 region is CASSQEWYSGEAQETQYF. As DNA, the CDR3 is TGCGCCAGCAGCCAAGAGTGGTATTCCGGGGAGGCCCAAGAGACCCAGTACTTC. This chain uses TRBV4-1 with TRBJ2-5; D is possibly TRBD2 (6 bases). Germline loops: CDR1 MGHRA, CDR2 YSYEKL. The CDR3 length is 18 residues. Trimming removed 0 bases at V and 1 base at J, with 18 bases between.

This chain connects TRBV30 to TRBJ2-7; tentative D call: TRBD1 (6 bases). Trimming cost V 3 bases and J 3 bases, with 12 bases left between them. Germline V lookup: CDR1 GTSNPN, CDR2 SVGIG (reference sequence). The CDR3 loop spans 13 amino acids. The CDR3 bases are TGTGCCTGGAGCGACCAGGGGAACTACGAGCAGTACTTC. Amino acids: CAWSDQGNYEQYF.

The genes are TRBV28 and TRBJ2-2; TRBD1 matches 7 bases. CDR3 length: 13 amino acids. Germline-derived CDR1 and CDR2 are MDHEN and SYDVKM. J was trimmed by 3 bases and V by 7 bases; bases with no gene match: 2. CDR3 sequence: CASTTGDTGELFF. As DNA, the CDR3 is TGTGCCAGCACTACAGGGGACACCGGGGAGCTGTTTTTT.

The V and J genes are TRBV28 and TRBJ2-1; 14 bases agree with TRBD2. V was clipped by 2 bases and J by 12 bases; unmatched bases: 6. Germline lookup yields CDR1 MDHEN and CDR2 SYDVKM. The CDR3 covers 15 residues. The CDR3 DNA reads TGTGCCAGCAGTTTAGGGGGACTAGCGGGAGAGTGGCAGTTCTTC. Its protein product is CASSLGGLAGEWQFF. Full variable domain (missing parts from reference TRBV28 and TRBJ2-1): DVKVTQSSRYLVKRTGEKVFLECVQDMDHENMFWYRQDPGLGLRLIYFSYDVKMKEKGDIPEGYSVSREKKERFSLILESASTNQTSMYLCASSLGGLAGEWQFFGPGTRLTVL.

This clone has a single count. This chain joins TRBV5-6 and TRBJ2-1; tentatively, D is TRBD1 (5 bases). V was shortened by 0 bases and J by 4 bases, with 8 bases between the two germline ends. The CDR3 totals 14 residues. Germline assignment: CDR1 SGHDT and CDR2 YYEEEE. For the CDR3, the DNA is TGTGCCAGCAGCTTGGCCTCAGGGTACAATGAGCAGTTCTTC. Translating it yields CASSLASGYNEQFF.

This clone occurred a few times. The rearrangement links TRBV19 to TRBJ1-5, with D hard to call. The CDR3 runs 13 residues. Germline CDR1 is LNHDA and CDR2 is SQIVND (reference sequence). V was cut by 9 bases and J by 5 bases, with 14 bases left in between. The CDR3 nucleotides are TGTGCCAGCTCGGACCGCGGGGATCAGCCCCAGCATTTT. Its translation: CASSDRGDQPQHF.

This clone was detected only a few times. This chain joins TRBV5-1 and TRBJ2-6; 9 nucleotides align to TRBD1. The germline V gene has CDR1 SGHRS and CDR2 YFSETQ. The CDR3 extends over 16 amino acids. Germline trimming cut 2 bases from V and 2 bases from J; bases unmatched to any gene: 2. The CDR3 sequence is CASSFTGGAGANVLTF. CDR3 bases: TGCGCCAGCAGCTTCACAGGGGGCGCTGGGGCCAACGTCCTGACTTTC. The full variable domain, rest sourced from reference TRBV5-1 and TRBJ2-6, is KAGVTQTPRYLIKTRGQQVTLSCSPISGHRSVSWYQQTPGQGLQFLFEYFSETQRNKGNFPGRFSGRQFSNSRSEMNVSTLELGDSALYLCASSFTGGAGANVLTFGAGSRLTVL.

The chain combines TRBV7-9 with TRBJ2-3; 7 bases match TRBD1. Per germline, CDR1 SEHNR and CDR2 FQNEAQ (reference sequence). Trimming took 5 bases from V and 2 from J; bases not matched to a gene: 7. This CDR3 region has 15 residues. The DNA for the CDR3 is TGTGCCAGCAGCCGACAGGGTTTATACACAGATACGCAGTATTTT. Its protein product is CASSRQGLYTDTQYF.

The genes are TRBV5-1 and TRBJ2-7; 12 positions agree with TRBD1. Trimming took 4 bases from V and 7 from J; bases not matched to a gene: 9. This CDR3 has 15 amino acids. Germline V gene lookup returns CDR1 SGHRS and CDR2 YFSETQ. The CDR3 reads CASSRPGQGAGEQYF. CDR3 nucleotide sequence: TGCGCCAGCAGCCGTCCGGGACAGGGGGCGGGAGAGCAGTACTTC.

This rearrangement joins TRBV28 to TRBJ1-3; D ambiguous. The CDR3 covers 15 residues. The V gene lost 4 bases and the J gene lost 0 bases, with 10 bases spanning the gap. Germline-derived CDR1 and CDR2 are MDHEN and SYDVKM. Here the CDR3 reads CASSSPPGSGNTIYF. CDR3 in DNA: TGTGCCAGCAGTTCCCCCCCGGGCTCTGGAAACACCATATATTTT.

J is TRBJ2-7 and V is TRBV30; D is possibly TRBD2 (6 bases). The germline V and J ends were trimmed by 1 base and 2 bases, with 12 bases remaining between them. CDR1 GTSNPN and CDR2 SVGIG come from the germline V gene (reference sequence). The CDR3 spans 14 residues. CDR3 region: CAWSGRVLTYEQYF. The CDR3 nucleotides read TGTGCCTGGAGTGGGAGGGTCCTCACCTACGAGCAGTACTTC.

As regards this clone: One end of the junction fails to match germline, which may point to a read error. The V call is TRBV7-7, the J call TRBJ2-2; 12 bases agree with TRBD2. The CDR3 sequence is 16 residues long. Per germline, CDR1 SSHAT and CDR2 FNYEAQ (reference sequence). CDR3 DNA: TGTGCTAGCAGCTCACAGACTAGCGGGAGAAGTGGGGAGCTGTTTTTT. This gives the protein CASSSQTSGRSGELFF.

The genes are TRBV6-4 and TRBJ1-5, with 8 nucleotides matching TRBD1. Per germline, CDR1 MRHNA and CDR2 SNTAGT. This CDR3 is built from 19 residues. The junction had 15 bases not matched to a gene; V was cut back by 5 bases and J by 0 bases. The CDR3 DNA sequence: TGTGCCAGCAGTCGTACTCGGACAGGGACGATCTATAGCAATCAGCCCCAGCATTTT. This translates into CASSRTRTGTIYSNQPQHF.

This clone was observed once. The rearrangement links TRBV7-8 to TRBJ2-7, with D unresolved. The CDR3 is 16 residues long. Per the germline V gene, CDR1 is SGHVS and CDR2 is FQNEAQ. Trimming took off 4 bases at V and 5 bases at J, with 21 bases between the two ends. The chain's CDR3 is CASSSPRGSLRDEQYF. Written as DNA, the CDR3 is TGTGCCAGCAGCTCGCCTCGCGGCAGCCTCCGGGACGAGCAGTACTTC.

V gene TRBV5-1 combines with J gene TRBJ1-2; maybe TRBD1 (5 bases). Germline CDR1 reads SGHRS; CDR2 reads YFSETQ. Trimming shortened V by 0 bases and J by 4 bases, and 7 bases separated the two germline ends. This CDR3 is built from 13 residues. The CDR3 loop reads CASSLAGFYGYTF. CDR3 DNA: TGCGCCAGCAGCTTGGCAGGGTTCTATGGCTACACCTTC.

Here the CDR3 DNA reads TGTGCCAGTAGTGGGGGGACTAGCGGGTCCCCCTACGAGCAGTACTTC. Translated, it gives CASSGGTSGSPYEQYF. V usage is TRBV19 and J usage is TRBJ2-7, with 12 bases that match TRBD2. The CDR3 loop spans 16 amino acids. The germline gives CDR1 LNHDA, CDR2 SQIVND (reference sequence). V trimming: 5 bases; J trimming: 2 bases; junction bases outside the gene matches: 7.

V usage is TRBV30 and J usage is TRBJ2-1; D is ambiguous. The germline V and J ends were trimmed by 4 bases and 8 bases, with 18 bases remaining between them. CDR1 and CDR2 from the germline V gene are GTSNPN and SVGIG (reference sequence). The CDR3 covers 14 residues. The CDR3 protein is CAWKSLESGYEQFF. CDR3 bases: TGTGCCTGGAAATCCCTAGAGAGTGGGTATGAGCAGTTCTTC.

V usage is TRBV28 and J usage is TRBJ1-1, with a possible D match to TRBD1 (5 bases). V was clipped by 7 bases and J by 8 bases, with 20 bases between them. The CDR3 spans 14 residues. The germline V gene has CDR1 MDHEN and CDR2 SYDVKM. The CDR3 DNA is TGTGCCAGCAACTCAGGGTTAGAGATGACCGAAGCTTTCTTT. This translates into CASNSGLEMTEAFF.

The chain is built from TRBV7-9 and TRBJ2-1; 14 nucleotides line up with TRBD2. V was clipped by 5 bases and J by 8 bases; unmatched bases: 8. In germline, CDR1 is SEHNR, CDR2 FQNEAQ (reference sequence). This CDR3 is 16 amino acids long. For the CDR3, the DNA is TGTGCCAGCAGCAAGGGACTAGCGGGAGTTTTAGATGAGCAGTTCTTC. Its translation: CASSKGLAGVLDEQFF. Complete variable domain (other parts from reference TRBV7-9 and TRBJ2-1): DTGVSQNPRHKITKRGQNVTFRCDPISEHNRLYWYRQTLGQGPEFLTYFQNEAQLEKSRLLSDRFSAERPKGSFSTLEIQRTEQGDSAMYLCASSKGLAGVLDEQFFGPGTRLTVL.

This clone showed up just a few times. This sequence joins TRBV27 and TRBJ2-1; maybe TRBD2 (6 bases). Germline V lookup: CDR1 MNHEY, CDR2 SMNVEV (reference sequence). This CDR3 is built from 17 residues. The ends were cut back, 4 bases at V and 4 bases at J, with 20 bases in the middle. CDR3 in amino acids: CASSSGSRSSAYNEQFF. CDR3 nucleotide sequence: TGTGCCAGCAGTTCCGGGTCGAGGTCTAGCGCTTACAATGAGCAGTTCTTC.

The genes are TRBV30 and TRBJ2-3, with D possibly being TRBD2 (5 bases). With 3 bases removed from V and 1 base from J, the gap between germline ends came to 17 bases. The CDR3 has 16 amino acids. The germline CDR1 and CDR2 sequences are GTSNPN and SVGIG (reference sequence). The CDR3 sequence: CAWSRTIAMGTDTQYF. CDR3 DNA sequence: TGTGCCTGGAGCCGGACGATAGCGATGGGCACAGATACGCAGTATTTT.

This clone was found once. The gene calls are TRBV5-1 and TRBJ2-2; the match to TRBD2 covers 10 bases. Germline loops: CDR1 SGHRS, CDR2 YFSETQ. The V and J ends lost 6 bases and 5 bases, in that order; junction bases with no gene match: 7. The CDR3 contains 15 residues. The CDR3 nucleotides read TGCGCCAGCACCTTAGCGGGAGGCGTGACCGGGGAGCTGTTTTTT. Translation gives CASTLAGGVTGELFF.

The chain recombines TRBV28 with TRBJ2-2, with D perhaps matching TRBD2 (5 bases). Between the trimmed V and J ends, which lost 0 bases and 1 base, there was a span of 9 bases. CDR3 length equals 16 residues. CDR1 is MDHEN, CDR2 SYDVKM, per germline. CDR3 sequence (DNA): TGTGCCAGCAGTTTATGGGCGGGTGGGAACACCGGGGAGCTGTTTTTT. Amino acid sequence: CASSLWAGGNTGELFF. Supplemented by reference TRBV28 and TRBJ2-2, the full variable domain reads DVKVTQSSRYLVKRTGEKVFLECVQDMDHENMFWYRQDPGLGLRLIYFSYDVKMKEKGDIPEGYSVSREKKERFSLILESASTNQTSMYLCASSLWAGGNTGELFFGEGSRLTVL.

The rearrangement links TRBV7-9 to TRBJ2-1; 12 bases are shared with TRBD1. The CDR3 length is 19 residues. The germline V gene encodes CDR1 SEHNR and CDR2 FQNEAQ (reference sequence). With 1 base clipped from V and 10 bases from J, the junction kept 17 bases outside the gene matches. The DNA of the CDR3 is TGTGCCAGCAGCTTAGAACCTAAACTCCGGGACAGGGGGCGAGACGAGCAGTTCTTC. As protein: CASSLEPKLRDRGRDEQFF. Supplemented by reference TRBV7-9 and TRBJ2-1, the full variable domain reads DTGVSQNPRHKITKRGQNVTFRCDPISEHNRLYWYRQTLGQGPEFLTYFQNEAQLEKSRLLSDRFSAERPKGSFSTLEIQRTEQGDSAMYLCASSLEPKLRDRGRDEQFFGPGTRLTVL.

This clone appeared a few times. The J gene is TRBJ1-2, the V gene TRBV4-1; TRBD1 aligns across 9 bases. Losses at the gene ends were 1 base for V and 8 bases for J; bases not matched to a gene: 8. There are 15 residues in the CDR3. The germline V gene encodes CDR1 MGHRA and CDR2 YSYEKL. This chain's CDR3 is CASSQGDRDAWGYTF. CDR3 DNA: TGCGCCAGCAGCCAAGGGGACAGGGATGCTTGGGGCTACACCTTC.

This clone is a singleton in its sample. The rearrangement links TRBV7-9 to TRBJ1-1, with D possibly being TRBD1 (6 bases). This CDR3 has 15 residues. Germline V CDR1 and CDR2: SEHNR, FQNEAQ (reference sequence). V dropped 4 bases and J dropped 3 bases, with 15 bases sitting between them. The CDR3 sequence is CASSSPTGRDTEAFF. The CDR3 region has the DNA TGTGCCAGCAGCTCCCCTACAGGGAGGGACACTGAAGCTTTCTTT.